The following is a TCR beta chain sequence with its context. The entry originates in a study of cytomegalovirus exposure and HLA in healthy donors. The PCR made use of 60 Vbeta and 13 Jbeta primers. Measured with immunoSEQ multiplex PCR; TCRdb has only the in-frame clones, and not every one. Of a few hundred thousand clones in the sample, 80% were seen once. Looked up from germline, CDR1 is KGHSH and CDR2 is LQKENI. V lost 1 base, J lost 4 bases, and 2 bases stayed unmatched. The CDR3 has 14 amino acids. The sequencing input was PBMCs. The V call is TRBV18, the J call TRBJ2-7; 9 positions match TRBD1. The clonotype originates from a girl aged 2 to 9 in good health and CMV-seronegative. The CDR3 DNA reads TGTGCCAGCTCACCACGGGACAGGGTTTACGAGCAGTACTTC. Encoded protein: CASSPRDRVYEQYF.